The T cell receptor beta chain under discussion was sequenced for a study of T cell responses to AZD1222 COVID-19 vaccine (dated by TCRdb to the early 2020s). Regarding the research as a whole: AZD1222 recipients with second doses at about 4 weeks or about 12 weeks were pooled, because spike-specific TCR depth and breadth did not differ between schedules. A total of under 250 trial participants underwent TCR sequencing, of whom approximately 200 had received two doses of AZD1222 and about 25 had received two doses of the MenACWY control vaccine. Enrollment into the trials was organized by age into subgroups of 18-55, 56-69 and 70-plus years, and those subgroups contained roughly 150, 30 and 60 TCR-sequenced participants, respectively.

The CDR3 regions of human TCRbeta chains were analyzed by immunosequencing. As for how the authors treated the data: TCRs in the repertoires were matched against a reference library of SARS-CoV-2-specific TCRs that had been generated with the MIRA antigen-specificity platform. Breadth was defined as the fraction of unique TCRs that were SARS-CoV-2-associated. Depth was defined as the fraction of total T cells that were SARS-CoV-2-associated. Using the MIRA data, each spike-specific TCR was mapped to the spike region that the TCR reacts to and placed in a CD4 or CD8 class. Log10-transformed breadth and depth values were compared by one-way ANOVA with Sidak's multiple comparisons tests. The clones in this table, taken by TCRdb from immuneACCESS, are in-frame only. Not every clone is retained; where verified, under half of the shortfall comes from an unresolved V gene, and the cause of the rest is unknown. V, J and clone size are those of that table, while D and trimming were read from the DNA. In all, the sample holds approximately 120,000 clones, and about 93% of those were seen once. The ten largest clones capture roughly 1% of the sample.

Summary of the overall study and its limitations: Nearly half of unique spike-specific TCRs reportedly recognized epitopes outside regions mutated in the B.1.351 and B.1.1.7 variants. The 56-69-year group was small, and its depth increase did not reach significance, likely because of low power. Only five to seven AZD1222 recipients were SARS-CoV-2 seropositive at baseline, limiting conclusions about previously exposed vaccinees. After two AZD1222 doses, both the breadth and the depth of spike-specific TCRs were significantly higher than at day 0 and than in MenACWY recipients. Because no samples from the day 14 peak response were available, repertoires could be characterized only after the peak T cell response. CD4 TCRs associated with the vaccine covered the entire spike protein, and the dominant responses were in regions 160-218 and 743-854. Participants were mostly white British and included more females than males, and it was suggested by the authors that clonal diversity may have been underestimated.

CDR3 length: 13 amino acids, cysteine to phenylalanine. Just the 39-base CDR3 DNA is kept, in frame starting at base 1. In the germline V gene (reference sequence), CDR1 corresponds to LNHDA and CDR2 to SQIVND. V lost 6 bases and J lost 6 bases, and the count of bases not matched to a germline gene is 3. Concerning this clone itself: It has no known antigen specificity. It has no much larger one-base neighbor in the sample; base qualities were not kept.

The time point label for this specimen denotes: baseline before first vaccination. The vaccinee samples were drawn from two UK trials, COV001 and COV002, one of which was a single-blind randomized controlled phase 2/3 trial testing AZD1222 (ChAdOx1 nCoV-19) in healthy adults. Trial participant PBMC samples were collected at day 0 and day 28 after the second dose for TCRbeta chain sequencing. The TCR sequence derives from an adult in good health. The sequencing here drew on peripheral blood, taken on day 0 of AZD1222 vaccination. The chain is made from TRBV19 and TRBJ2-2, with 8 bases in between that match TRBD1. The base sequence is TGTGCCAGTAGGACAGGGGAAGCCGGGGAGCTGTTTTTT. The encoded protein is CASRTGEAGELFF.